These 8 T cell receptor beta chains were sequenced from one sample in a study of blood T cells in healthy people across ages. The authors ran a second PCR of about 6 to 11 cycles using a sample-barcoded 5' primer and a J-beta primer mix. TCRdb re-derived calls from the 5' RACE reads in MiXCR, one entry per CDR3 protein. This table has roughly 1,700,000 distinct CDR3 sequences, about 28% appearing once. The sequencing sample was made of blood. The origin of the receptors is a young woman in good health.

The V call is TRBV12-3 or TRBV12-4, the J call TRBJ2-3, with TRBD2 identical over 10 bases. J lost 5 bases, V lost 7 bases, and 9 bases had no gene match. The CDR3 has 15 amino acids. The CDR3 region has the DNA TGTGCCAGCAACTTGGCAGCGGGGGGGCTAGATACGCAGTATTTT. Translation: CASNLAAGGLDTQYF.

This rearrangement joins TRBV12-3 or TRBV12-4 to TRBJ2-1; 8 bases match TRBD2. The J segment lost 9 bases and the V segment lost 5 bases, leaving 6 bases of the junction unmatched. The CDR3 contains 13 residues. The CDR3 nucleotides read TGTGCCAGCAGTAGAACTAGCGGAGTTGAGCAGTTCTTC. Translated, it gives CASSRTSGVEQFF.

The genes are TRBV12-3 or TRBV12-4 and TRBJ1-5, with D maybe TRBD1 (5 bases). The CDR3 consists of 14 residues. With 6 bases removed from V and 4 bases from J, the gap between germline ends came to 13 bases. The CDR3 nucleotides read TGTGCCAGCAGGCGGGACTCACGAAATCAGCCCCAGCATTTT. Protein sequence: CASRRDSRNQPQHF.

This clonotype was counted between two and nine times. The chain carries TRBV20-1 and TRBJ2-3, with 7 bases lining up with TRBD1. V dropped 0 bases and J dropped 2; count of bases not matched to a gene: 2. The CDR3 has 14 amino acids. Germline values: CDR1 DFQATT, CDR2 SNEGSKA (reference sequence). CDR3 coding DNA: TGCAGTGCTAGAGACAGGGGGTACACAGATACGCAGTATTTT. Translation: CSARDRGYTDTQYF.

The chain employs TRBV5-1 and TRBJ2-1, with TRBD2 matching over 10 bases. This CDR3 comprises 17 residues. V trimming: 1 base; J trimming: 2 bases; junction bases outside the gene matches: 6. Germline V gene sequence: CDR1 SGHRS, CDR2 YFSETQ. The CDR3 DNA sequence: TGCGCCAGCAGCTTGATGCCAGCGGGGGGGACCTACAATGAGCAGTTCTTC. Translation: CASSLMPAGGTYNEQFF.

This clonotype came up a few times. The chain has TRBV6-5 and TRBJ1-1; D may be TRBD1 (6 bases). The V end was cut by 0 bases, the J end by 7 bases, with 21 bases between. CDR1 is MNHEY, CDR2 SVGAGI, per germline. This CDR3 has 17 residues. The CDR3 here is CASSYSLPQGSAYEAFF. The CDR3 bases are TGTGCCAGCAGTTACTCTCTCCCTCAGGGGAGTGCTTATGAAGCTTTCTTT.

This clonotype was found a few times. Here the CDR3 reads CASSLRVTANEQYF. The CDR3 DNA reads as TGCGCCAGCAGCTTGCGGGTGACAGCGAACGAGCAGTACTTC. This chain connects TRBV5-1 to TRBJ2-5; D perhaps matches TRBD1 (5 bases). The better agreement between TRBJ2-7 and the DNA end casts doubt on the J call. CDR1 SGHRS and CDR2 YFSETQ come from the germline V gene. The length of the CDR3 is 14 residues.

The rearrangement joins TRBV20-1 to TRBJ1-1; D unclear. V shed 3 bases and J shed 1 base, with 9 bases lying between them. The CDR3 spans 13 residues. The germline gives CDR1 DFQATT, CDR2 SNEGSKA (reference sequence). DNA of the CDR3: TGCAGTGCTAGCCTTGCGGCGAACACTGAAGCTTTCTTT. This sequence encodes CSASLAANTEAFF.